The T cell receptor (beta chain) described here comes from a study of T cell changes during pregnancy in multiple sclerosis. Clones were sequenced by immunoSEQ multiplex PCR, and TCRdb holds only the in-frame ones, with some missing. Of 90,000 to 100,000 clones in the sample, 85% to 95% were seen once. The length of the CDR3 is 16 residues. The V gene end was trimmed by 0 bases and the J gene end by 6 bases; junction bases not matched to a gene: 8. The germline V gene encodes CDR1 LGHNT and CDR2 FRNRAP. This TCR was recovered from a female donor with multiple sclerosis, enrolled in a pregnancy study. This sample comprised peripheral blood, obtained in the first trimester of pregnancy. The gene calls are TRBV12-5 and TRBJ2-1; TRBD1 aligns across 7 bases. CDR3 nucleotide sequence: TGTGCTAGTGGTTTGGTTGGGAGTTCAGGGGGCAATGAGCAGTTCTTC. Protein product: CASGLVGSSGGNEQFF.